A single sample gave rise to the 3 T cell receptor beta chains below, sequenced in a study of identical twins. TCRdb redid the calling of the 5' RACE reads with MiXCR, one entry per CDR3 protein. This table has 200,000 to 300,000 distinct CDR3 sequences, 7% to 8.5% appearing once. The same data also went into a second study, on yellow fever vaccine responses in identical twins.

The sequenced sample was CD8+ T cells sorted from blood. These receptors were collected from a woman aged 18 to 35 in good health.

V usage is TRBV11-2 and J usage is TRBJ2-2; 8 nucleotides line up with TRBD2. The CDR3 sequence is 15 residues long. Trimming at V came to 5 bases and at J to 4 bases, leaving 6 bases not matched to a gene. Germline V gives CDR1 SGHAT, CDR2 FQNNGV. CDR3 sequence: CASSPKRESTGELFF. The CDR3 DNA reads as TGTGCCAGCAGCCCGAAGCGGGAGAGCACCGGGGAGCTGTTTTTT. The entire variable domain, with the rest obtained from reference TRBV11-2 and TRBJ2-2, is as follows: EAGVAQSPRYKIIEKRQSVAFWCNPISGHATLYWYQQILGQGPKLLIQFQNNGVVDDSQLPKDRFSAERLKGVDSTLKIQPAKLEDSAVYLCASSPKRESTGELFFGEGSRLTVL.

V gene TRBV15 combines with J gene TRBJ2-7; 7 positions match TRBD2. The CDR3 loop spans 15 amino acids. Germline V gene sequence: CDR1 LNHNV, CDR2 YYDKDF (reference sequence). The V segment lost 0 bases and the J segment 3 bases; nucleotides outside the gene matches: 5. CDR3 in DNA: TGTGCCACCAGCAGAGACGGGCTAGCGGACTACGAGCAGTACTTC. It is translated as CATSRDGLADYEQYF.

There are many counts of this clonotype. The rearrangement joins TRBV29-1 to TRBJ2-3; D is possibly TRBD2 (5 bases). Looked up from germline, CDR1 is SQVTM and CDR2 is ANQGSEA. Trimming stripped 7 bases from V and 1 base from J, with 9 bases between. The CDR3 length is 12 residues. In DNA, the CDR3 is TGCAGCGGACGGACTGGCACAGATACGCAGTATTTT. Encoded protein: CSGRTGTDTQYF.